These 9 T cell receptor beta chains were sequenced from one sample in a study of cytomegalovirus exposure and HLA in healthy donors (TCRdb year 2017). Library prep was done by the immunoSEQ multiplex PCR assay. TCRdb holds this immuneACCESS table with in-frame rearrangements only. Some clones are missing; in checked studies, unresolved V genes explain under half, and the rest has no known cause. The sample profile shows 60,000 to 65,000 clones; around 96% of them were found once. The leading ten clones occupy approximately 1% of the sample. The sequenced material came from PBMCs. Receptor source: a woman between 18 and 29 years old in good health and CMV-seronegative.

V and J are TRBV15 and TRBJ1-2, with D possibly matching TRBD1 (6 bases). With 3 bases removed from V and 7 bases from J, the gap between germline ends came to 24 bases. CDR3 size: 17 residues. Germline values: CDR1 LNHNV, CDR2 YYDKDF (reference sequence). The CDR3 loop is CATSRVPRTAKTGGYTF. The CDR3 DNA reads TGTGCCACCAGCAGGGTCCCAAGGACAGCAAAAACGGGTGGCTACACCTTC.

The V call is TRBV5-1, the J call TRBJ1-1, with a weak D call TRBD1 (6 bases). The germline V gene has CDR1 SGHRS and CDR2 YFSETQ. Trimming removed 1 base from V and 0 bases from J, with 10 bases in between. The CDR3 spans 15 residues. The CDR3 spells CASSLSRTVNTEAFF. For the CDR3, the DNA is TGCGCCAGCAGCTTGAGTAGGACAGTGAACACTGAAGCTTTCTTT. The full variable domain, its missing parts supplied by reference TRBV5-1 and TRBJ1-1, is KAGVTQTPRYLIKTRGQQVTLSCSPISGHRSVSWYQQTPGQGLQFLFEYFSETQRNKGNFPGRFSGRQFSNSRSEMNVSTLELGDSALYLCASSLSRTVNTEAFFGQGTRLTVV.

This clone was detected a few times. This CDR3 reads CASSQDRGHGGIQYF. Written as DNA, the CDR3 is TGCGCCAGCAGCCAAGACAGGGGGCACGGGGGCATTCAGTACTTC. This chain uses TRBV4-3 with TRBJ2-4; 8 nucleotides line up with TRBD1. V dropped 0 bases and J dropped 9; count of bases not matched to a gene: 7. The CDR3 is 15 amino acids. Germline lookup yields CDR1 LGHNA and CDR2 YSLEER.

The chain is built from TRBV28 and TRBJ1-4; D is unclear. This CDR3 comprises 14 residues. Trimming pared 3 bases from V and 5 bases from J, leaving 10 bases between. Per the germline V gene, CDR1 is MDHEN and CDR2 is SYDVKM. For the CDR3, the DNA is TGTGCCAGCAGTTTTTTGGGCCGCAATGAAAAACTGTTTTTT. It translates to CASSFLGRNEKLFF.

The rearrangement links TRBV28 to TRBJ2-7; 11 positions match TRBD2. V trimming: 2 bases; J trimming: 7 bases; junction bases outside the gene matches: 10. CDR1 MDHEN and CDR2 SYDVKM come from the germline V gene. This CDR3 spans 16 amino acids. The CDR3 coding sequence is TGTGCCAGCAGTTTACTCCTAGCGGGAGGCCGGAGGGAGCAGTACTTC. This codes for CASSLLLAGGRREQYF. The full variable domain, completed using reference TRBV28 and TRBJ2-7, is DVKVTQSSRYLVKRTGEKVFLECVQDMDHENMFWYRQDPGLGLRLIYFSYDVKMKEKGDIPEGYSVSREKKERFSLILESASTNQTSMYLCASSLLLAGGRREQYFGPGTRLTVT.

V usage is TRBV28 and J usage is TRBJ2-1; 11 nucleotides agree with TRBD2. Germline assignment: CDR1 MDHEN and CDR2 SYDVKM. The trim removed 6 bases at V and 6 bases at J, leaving 16 bases unmatched. The CDR3 runs to 18 residues. The CDR3: CASSAIRSSGGAVNEQFF. CDR3 sequence (DNA): TGTGCCAGCAGCGCGATCAGGAGTAGCGGGGGGGCGGTCAATGAGCAGTTCTTC.

The rearrangement uses TRBV27 and TRBJ1-2; tentative D call: TRBD1 (5 bases). CDR1 is MNHEY, CDR2 SMNVEV, per germline (reference sequence). V lost 2 bases, J lost 2 bases, and 18 bases lay in between. The CDR3 length is 17 residues. CDR3 coding DNA: TGTGCCAGCAGTTTACGCGGGCGGGGGGGAATAAACTATGGCTACACCTTC. This sequence encodes CASSLRGRGGINYGYTF.

This clone was counted a single time. The rearrangement joins TRBV18 to TRBJ2-3, with D tentatively TRBD2 (6 bases). This CDR3 region has 17 residues. With 1 base removed from V and 2 bases from J, the gap between germline ends came to 16 bases. Germline CDR1 is KGHSH and CDR2 is LQKENI. CDR3 sequence: CASSPRAGPSHTDTQYF. CDR3 bases: TGTGCCAGCTCACCACGGGCGGGGCCATCCCACACAGATACGCAGTATTTT.

V is TRBV7-3 and J is TRBJ2-5; TRBD2 might be the D (6 bases). Germline values: CDR1 SGHTA, CDR2 FQGTGA. This CDR3 contains 13 residues. V lost 4 bases to trimming and J lost 5 bases, with 11 bases between them. CDR3 coding DNA: TGTGCCAGCAGCTCCGCGGGGTGGGAGACCCAGTACTTC. Amino acids: CASSSAGWETQYF.